These 8 T cell receptor beta chains were all obtained from the same sample, sequenced in a study of OX40 agonist ivuxolimab in advanced cancers. Method: immunoSEQ multiplex PCR; TCRdb's copy keeps in-frame clones and lacks some. The table lists some 140,000 clones, approximately 90% of them singletons, with roughly 1.1% in the top ten. Here the sequenced sample was CD4+ or CD8+ T cells sorted from blood, taken in a trial of the OX40 agonist ivuxolimab. The receptors derive from an adult with an advanced solid tumor such as melanoma, head and neck, liver or kidney cancer.

The chain links TRBV9 to TRBJ2-1; 7 bases align to TRBD1. Germline CDR1 and CDR2: SGDLS and YYNGEE. The CDR3 loop spans 15 amino acids. Trimming took 0 bases from V and 4 from J; bases not matched to a gene: 4. CDR3 region: CASSVGDRVYNEQFF. Here the CDR3 DNA reads TGTGCCAGCAGCGTAGGCGACAGGGTTTACAATGAGCAGTTCTTC.

J is TRBJ2-1 and V is TRBV5-5; 9 bases match TRBD2. The CDR3 extends over 16 amino acids. Germline V gene data show CDR1 as SGHKS and CDR2 as YYEKEE (reference sequence). Germline trimming cut 2 bases from V and 3 bases from J; bases unmatched to any gene: 6. The DNA of the CDR3 is TGTGCCAGCAGCTTTAGTATGACTAGCGGCTACAATGAGCAGTTCTTC. It translates to CASSFSMTSGYNEQFF.

The chain couples TRBV5-1 to TRBJ2-7; the match to TRBD1 covers 8 bases. The CDR3 is made up of 16 amino acids. The J segment lost 3 bases and the V segment lost 0 bases, leaving 8 bases of the junction unmatched. In germline, CDR1 is SGHRS, CDR2 YFSETQ. The CDR3 spells CASSLAQGQAYYEQYF. The DNA for the CDR3 is TGCGCCAGCAGCTTGGCTCAGGGACAGGCGTACTACGAGCAGTACTTC.

This clone was seen only a few times. The gene calls are TRBV27 and TRBJ1-5; TRBD1 matches at 7 bases. Germline-derived CDR1 and CDR2 are MNHEY and SMNVEV (reference sequence). V was clipped by 4 bases and J by 2 bases; unmatched bases: 2. The CDR3 sequence is 14 residues long. The DNA of the CDR3 is TGTGCCAGCAGTTCCGGGACAGGCAATCAGCCCCAGCATTTT. Its translation: CASSSGTGNQPQHF.

The chain joins TRBV6-6 to TRBJ2-4; TRBD2 aligns across 7 bases. This CDR3 is 13 amino acids long. Germline values: CDR1 MNHNY, CDR2 SVGAGI (reference sequence). After removal of 5 bases from V and 3 bases from J, the junction contained 1 base not matched to a gene. In DNA form, the CDR3 reads TGTGCCAGCAGTCGGGACTACAAAAACATTCAGTACTTC. Its protein product is CASSRDYKNIQYF.

V usage is TRBV13 and J usage is TRBJ2-1, with 8 bases that match TRBD2. From germline, CDR1 is PRHDT and CDR2 FYEKMQ (reference sequence). This CDR3 spans 19 amino acids. V trimming: 6 bases; J trimming: 3 bases; junction bases outside the gene matches: 19. The CDR3 DNA sequence: TGTGCCAGCAGTCTAGCCGGAGCGGGAGACGGAAACTTCTACAATGAGCAGTTCTTC. It encodes CASSLAGAGDGNFYNEQFF.

This clone was observed once. The chain recombines TRBV6-5 with TRBJ1-4; a weak D match, TRBD1 (5 bases). The CDR3 loop spans 14 amino acids. CDR1 and CDR2 from the germline V gene are MNHEY and SVGAGI. V gave up 4 bases and J gave up 8 bases, with 14 bases separating them. The CDR3 region is CASSSQGRDEKLFF. In DNA, the CDR3 is TGTGCCAGCAGTTCTCAGGGTAGGGACGAAAAACTGTTTTTT.

This sequence joins TRBV15 and TRBJ1-5; D uncertain. The ends were cut back, 5 bases at V and 1 base at J, with 12 bases in the middle. The CDR3 has 15 amino acids. The germline gives CDR1 LNHNV, CDR2 YYDKDF (reference sequence). The CDR3 region is CATSPLSGSNQPQHF. The CDR3 nucleotides are TGTGCCACCAGCCCTCTGTCGGGGAGCAATCAGCCCCAGCATTTT.